Shown below are 21 T cell receptor beta chains from a single sample sequenced in a study of blood T cell repertoires in COVID-19. Assay: immunoSEQ multiplex PCR; the TCRdb copy retains only in-frame clones and omits some. The data show 85,000 to 90,000 clones, with 75% to 90% seen just once and roughly 5.4% held by the top ten. Sample: peripheral blood. These receptors were collected from a woman over 75 with active COVID-19.

This chain joins TRBV9 and TRBJ1-2; D unclear. Trimming left V 4 bases short and J 8 bases short, with 21 bases between. The CDR3 is made up of 15 amino acids. Germline V gives CDR1 SGDLS, CDR2 YYNGEE. The CDR3: CASSLRTDRPYGYTF. Here the CDR3 DNA reads TGTGCCAGCAGCCTACGCACAGACCGGCCGTACGGCTACACCTTC.

This chain links TRBV19 with TRBJ2-2; no reliable D call. CDR1 and CDR2 from the germline V gene are LNHDA and SQIVND (reference sequence). The CDR3 contains 13 residues. V lost 6 bases and J 3 bases, leaving 8 bases between the germline ends. The CDR3 region is CASSPLDTGELFF. The CDR3 region has the DNA TGTGCCAGTAGCCCCCTTGACACCGGGGAGCTGTTTTTT.

The chain is built from TRBV20-1 and TRBJ2-7; the D gene is possibly TRBD2 (5 bases). CDR3 size: 10 residues. Deletions cut 6 bases from V and 4 bases from J, with 7 bases between. Germline lookup yields CDR1 DFQATT and CDR2 SNEGSKA (reference sequence). The CDR3 reads CSAGEYEQYF. In DNA, the CDR3 is TGCAGTGCCGGGGAATACGAGCAGTACTTC.

This clone was seen only a few times. This chain links TRBV6-2 or TRBV6-3 with TRBJ2-4; TRBD2 aligns across 8 bases. J lost 7 bases, V lost 6 bases, and 5 bases had no gene match. There are 13 residues in the CDR3. Germline V CDR1 and CDR2: MNHEY, SVGEGT. The CDR3 loop is CASSRGGRNIQYF. CDR3 nucleotide sequence: TGTGCCAGCAGCCGGGGGGGGAGGAACATTCAGTACTTC.

This chain uses TRBV11-2 with TRBJ2-7; D uncertain. This CDR3 contains 13 residues. Germline V gene data show CDR1 as SGHAT and CDR2 as FQNNGV. Deletions cut 2 bases from V and 3 bases from J, with 8 bases between. This CDR3 reads CASSLPGGYEQYF. The CDR3 DNA reads TGTGCCAGCAGCTTACCCGGCGGCTACGAGCAGTACTTC.

The V and J genes are TRBV6-1 and TRBJ1-4; 8 positions match TRBD1. The V segment lost 1 base and the J segment 3 bases; nucleotides outside the gene matches: 4. The germline CDR1 and CDR2 sequences are MNHNS and SASEGT. The CDR3 has 16 amino acids. The CDR3 region is CASSEGQGAANEKLFF. CDR3 in DNA: TGTGCCAGCAGTGAAGGTCAGGGGGCGGCTAATGAAAAACTGTTTTTT.

The chain carries TRBV28 and TRBJ1-1, with D maybe TRBD1 (6 bases). The CDR3 runs to 17 residues. Germline V lookup: CDR1 MDHEN, CDR2 SYDVKM. V was cut by 3 bases and J by 4 bases, with 21 bases left in between. CDR3: CASSFVPQGVGGTEAFF. In DNA, the CDR3 is TGTGCCAGCAGTTTTGTCCCCCAGGGTGTAGGGGGCACTGAAGCTTTCTTT.

This clone was recorded only once. The gene calls are TRBV7-2 and TRBJ2-2; D is undetermined. Germline CDR1 is SGHTA and CDR2 is FQGNSA. V lost 0 bases to trimming and J lost 5 bases, with 4 bases between them. This CDR3 spans 13 amino acids. CDR3: CASSLARTGELFF. CDR3 nucleotides: TGTGCCAGCAGCTTAGCGAGGACCGGGGAGCTGTTTTTT.

The chain is built from TRBV7-2 and TRBJ2-5, with D tentatively TRBD1 (6 bases). Germline values: CDR1 SGHTA, CDR2 FQGNSA. The CDR3 has 14 residues. Between the trimmed V and J ends, which lost 3 bases and 4 bases, there was a span of 12 bases. CDR3 sequence (DNA): TGTGCCAGCAGCTTGATGGGGACACTAGAGACCCAGTACTTC. This codes for CASSLMGTLETQYF.

The V call is TRBV5-5, the J call TRBJ2-7; TRBD1 matches at 8 bases. There are 16 residues in the CDR3. V trimming: 0 bases; J trimming: 3 bases; junction bases outside the gene matches: 8. CDR1 and CDR2 from the germline V gene are SGHKS and YYEKEE (reference sequence). CDR3 coding DNA: TGTGCCAGCAGCTTGGCTGGGACAGGCGCTAACTACGAGCAGTACTTC. Protein sequence: CASSLAGTGANYEQYF.

The chain has TRBV27 and TRBJ2-1; D possibly corresponds to TRBD2 (5 bases). The CDR3 totals 12 residues. Trimming took off 5 bases at V and 11 bases at J, with 13 bases between the two ends. Germline V gene sequence: CDR1 MNHEY, CDR2 SMNVEV (reference sequence). CDR3 in amino acids: CASSPRTPQQFF. The CDR3 DNA sequence: TGTGCCAGCAGTCCTCGGACTCCCCAGCAGTTCTTC.

This clone was found once. The chain links TRBV14 to TRBJ2-2; a possible D gene is TRBD2 (5 bases). The CDR3 totals 16 residues. Germline assignment: CDR1 SGHDN and CDR2 FVKESK. Trimming removed 6 bases from V and 5 bases from J, with 19 bases in between. CDR3 sequence reads: CASSRSGTRRTGELFF. The CDR3 DNA reads as TGTGCCAGCAGTCGCAGCGGCACCCGACGGACCGGGGAGCTGTTTTTT. The variable domain in full, completed from reference TRBV14 and TRBJ2-2, reads EAGVTQFPSHSVIEKGQTVTLRCDPISGHDNLYWYRRVMGKEIKFLLHFVKESKQDESGMPNNRFLAERTGGTYSTLKVQPAELEDSGVYFCASSRSGTRRTGELFFGEGSRLTVL.

J is TRBJ2-1 and V is TRBV18; weak D call: TRBD2 (5 bases). CDR1 and CDR2 (germline): KGHSH, LQKENI. V was trimmed by 0 bases and J by 9 bases, leaving 12 bases between them. The CDR3 runs 14 residues. CDR3 residues: CASSPPIATGEQFF. The DNA of the CDR3 is TGTGCCAGCTCACCACCGATAGCGACTGGTGAGCAGTTCTTC.

This clone was seen only once. This chain links TRBV5-4 with TRBJ2-1, with 7 bases that match TRBD2. Trimming removed 4 bases from V and 0 bases from J; junction bases left unmatched: 4. This CDR3 contains 15 residues. CDR1 and CDR2 (germline): SGHNT, YYREEE (reference sequence). Here the CDR3 DNA reads TGTGCCAGCAGCCCCGGACTAGACTCCTACAATGAGCAGTTCTTC. Its protein product is CASSPGLDSYNEQFF.

The rearrangement links TRBV6-6 to TRBJ2-7; 9 bases match TRBD2. The V gene end was trimmed by 4 bases and the J gene end by 7 bases; junction bases not matched to a gene: 8. CDR1 is MNHNY, CDR2 SVGAGI, per germline (reference sequence). CDR3 length: 14 residues. CDR3 sequence: CASSSLAGVGEQYF. CDR3 nucleotide sequence: TGTGCCAGCAGTTCTTTAGCGGGGGTGGGGGAGCAGTACTTC.

CDR3 sequence (DNA): TGTGCCAGCAGCCCGGAGACTAGCGGGGAGACCCAGTACTTC. As protein: CASSPETSGETQYF. The chain uses TRBV11-2 and TRBJ2-5; the match to TRBD2 covers 10 bases. Germline trimming cut 5 bases from V and 5 bases from J; bases unmatched to any gene: 5. The CDR3 is made up of 14 amino acids. Germline values: CDR1 SGHAT, CDR2 FQNNGV.

The V call is TRBV28, the J call TRBJ2-7, with 7 nucleotides matching TRBD1. V shed 4 bases, J shed 2 bases, and the junction held 5 bases outside the gene matches. The CDR3 contains 14 residues. The germline V gene encodes CDR1 MDHEN and CDR2 SYDVKM. The DNA for the CDR3 is TGTGCCAGCAGTTCCCACAGGGGTACCTACGAGCAGTACTTC. Translation: CASSSHRGTYEQYF.

The V gene is TRBV9, the J gene TRBJ2-1, with 11 bases matching TRBD2. The CDR3 loop spans 16 amino acids. CDR1 is SGDLS and CDR2 is YYNGEE in the germline V gene. V was pared by 3 bases and J by 5 bases, with 7 bases of the junction left unmatched. In nucleotides, the CDR3 is TGTGCCAGCAGCGCATTAGCGGGAGGGACCCACAATGAGCAGTTCTTC. It codes for CASSALAGGTHNEQFF.

V usage is TRBV5-1 and J usage is TRBJ2-3, with D tentatively TRBD2 (6 bases). The germline V gene has CDR1 SGHRS and CDR2 YFSETQ. The CDR3 extends over 15 amino acids. Trimming stripped 4 bases from V and 3 bases from J, with 15 bases between. CDR3 bases: TGCGCCAGCAGCCCGGACTATGACCCGACAGATACGCAGTATTTT. As protein: CASSPDYDPTDTQYF. The full variable domain, its missing parts supplied by reference TRBV5-1 and TRBJ2-3, is KAGVTQTPRYLIKTRGQQVTLSCSPISGHRSVSWYQQTPGQGLQFLFEYFSETQRNKGNFPGRFSGRQFSNSRSEMNVSTLELGDSALYLCASSPDYDPTDTQYFGPGTRLTVL.

The chain couples TRBV19 to TRBJ2-2; 7 bases fit TRBD1. This CDR3 has 15 residues. Trimming at V came to 5 bases and at J to 6 bases, leaving 9 bases not matched to a gene. CDR1 and CDR2 from the germline V gene are LNHDA and SQIVND (reference sequence). CDR3 in DNA: TGTGCCAGTAGTCCCGCTACAGGGGTGGCCGGGGAGCTGTTTTTT. It codes for CASSPATGVAGELFF.

The chain recombines TRBV28 with TRBJ2-7, with TRBD1 matching over 8 bases. From germline, CDR1 is MDHEN and CDR2 SYDVKM. The CDR3 loop spans 15 amino acids. Trimming cost V 6 bases and J 0 bases; bases outside gene matches: 7. The CDR3 loop is CASRTDRGASYEQYF. The CDR3 nucleotides read TGTGCCAGCAGGACCGACAGGGGCGCCTCCTACGAGCAGTACTTC.